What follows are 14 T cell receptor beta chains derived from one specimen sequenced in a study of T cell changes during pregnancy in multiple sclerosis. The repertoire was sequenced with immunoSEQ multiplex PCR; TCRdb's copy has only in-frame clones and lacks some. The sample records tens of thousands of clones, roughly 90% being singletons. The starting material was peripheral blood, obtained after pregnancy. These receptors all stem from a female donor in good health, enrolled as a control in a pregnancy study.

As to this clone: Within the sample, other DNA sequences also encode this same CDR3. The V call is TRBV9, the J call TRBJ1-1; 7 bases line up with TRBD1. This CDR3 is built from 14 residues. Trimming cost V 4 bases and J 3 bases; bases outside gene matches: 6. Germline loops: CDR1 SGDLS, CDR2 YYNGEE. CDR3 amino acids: CASSPRQGDTEAFF. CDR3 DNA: TGTGCCAGCAGCCCCCGACAGGGTGACACTGAAGCTTTCTTT.

This CDR3 is CASSLSDRGPMNTEAFF. The CDR3 nucleotides are TGTGCCAGCAGCTTATCCGACAGGGGACCAATGAACACTGAAGCTTTCTTT. The chain joins TRBV13 to TRBJ1-1, with 8 bases aligning to TRBD1. The V and J ends lost 2 bases and 0 bases, in that order; junction bases with no gene match: 8. Germline loops: CDR1 PRHDT, CDR2 FYEKMQ (reference sequence). CDR3 length: 17 residues.

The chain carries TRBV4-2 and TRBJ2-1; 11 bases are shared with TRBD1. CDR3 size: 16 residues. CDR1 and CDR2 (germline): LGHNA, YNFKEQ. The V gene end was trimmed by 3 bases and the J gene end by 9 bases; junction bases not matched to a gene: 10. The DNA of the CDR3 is TGTGCCAGCAGCCAGGAAGGACAGGGGGCCAGGATTGAGCAGTTCTTC. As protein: CASSQEGQGARIEQFF.

This CDR3 is CASSQDPGGVNEQYF. CDR3 DNA: TGTGCCAGCAGCCAAGATCCGGGGGGTGTCAACGAGCAGTACTTC. The chain is built from TRBV4-2 and TRBJ2-7; 7 nucleotides align to TRBD2. Per germline, CDR1 LGHNA and CDR2 YNFKEQ. The CDR3 totals 15 residues. J gave up 5 bases and V 0 bases, and 7 bases lay outside the gene matches.

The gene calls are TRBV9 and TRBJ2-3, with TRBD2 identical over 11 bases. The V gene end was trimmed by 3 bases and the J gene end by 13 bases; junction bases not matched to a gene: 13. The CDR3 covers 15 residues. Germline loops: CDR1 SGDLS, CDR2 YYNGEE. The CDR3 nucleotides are TGTGCCAGCAGCGCCACCGGGACTAGCGGTGGGAACGAGTATTTT. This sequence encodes CASSATGTSGGNEYF.

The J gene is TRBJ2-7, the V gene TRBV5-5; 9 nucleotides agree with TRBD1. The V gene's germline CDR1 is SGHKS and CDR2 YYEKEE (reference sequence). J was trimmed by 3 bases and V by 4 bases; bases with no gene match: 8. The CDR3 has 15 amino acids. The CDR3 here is CASSLGGQGNYEQYF. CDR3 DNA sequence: TGTGCCAGCAGCCTGGGGGGACAGGGAAACTACGAGCAGTACTTC.

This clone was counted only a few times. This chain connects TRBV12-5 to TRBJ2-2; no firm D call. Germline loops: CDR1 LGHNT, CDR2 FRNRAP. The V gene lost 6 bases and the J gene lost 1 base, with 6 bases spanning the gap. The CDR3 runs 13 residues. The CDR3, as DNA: TGTGCTAGTGGAACGGGGAACACCGGGGAGCTGTTTTTT. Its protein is CASGTGNTGELFF.

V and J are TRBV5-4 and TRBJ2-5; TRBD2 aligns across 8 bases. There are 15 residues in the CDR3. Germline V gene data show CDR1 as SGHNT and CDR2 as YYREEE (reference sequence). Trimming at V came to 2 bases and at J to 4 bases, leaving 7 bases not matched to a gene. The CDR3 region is CASSFLSGEGETQYF. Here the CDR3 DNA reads TGTGCCAGCAGCTTCCTTAGCGGGGAAGGAGAGACCCAGTACTTC.

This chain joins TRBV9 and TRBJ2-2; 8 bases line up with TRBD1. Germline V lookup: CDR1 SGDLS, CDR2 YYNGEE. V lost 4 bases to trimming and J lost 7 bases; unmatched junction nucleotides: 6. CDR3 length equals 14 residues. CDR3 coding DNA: TGTGCCAGCAGCACGGGACAGGCAATCGGGGAGCTGTTTTTT. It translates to CASSTGQAIGELFF.

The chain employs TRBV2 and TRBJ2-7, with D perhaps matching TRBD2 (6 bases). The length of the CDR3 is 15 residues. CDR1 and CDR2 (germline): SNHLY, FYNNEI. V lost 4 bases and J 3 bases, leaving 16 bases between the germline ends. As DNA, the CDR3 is TGTGCCAGCAGTGGTTACCGGGACTTCGTCTACGAGCAGTACTTC. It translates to CASSGYRDFVYEQYF.

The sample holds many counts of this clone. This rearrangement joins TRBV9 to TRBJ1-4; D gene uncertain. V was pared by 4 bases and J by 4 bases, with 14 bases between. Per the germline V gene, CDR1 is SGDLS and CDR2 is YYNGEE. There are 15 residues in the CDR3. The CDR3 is CASSPSLGDNEKLFF. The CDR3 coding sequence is TGTGCCAGCAGCCCCTCCTTGGGAGATAATGAAAAACTGTTTTTT.

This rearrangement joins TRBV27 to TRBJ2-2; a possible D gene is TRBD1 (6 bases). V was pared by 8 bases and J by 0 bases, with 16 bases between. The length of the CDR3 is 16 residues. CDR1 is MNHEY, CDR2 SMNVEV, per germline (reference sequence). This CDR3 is CASHRTVGTNTGELFF. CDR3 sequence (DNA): TGTGCCAGCCACAGGACAGTAGGAACGAACACCGGGGAGCTGTTTTTT.

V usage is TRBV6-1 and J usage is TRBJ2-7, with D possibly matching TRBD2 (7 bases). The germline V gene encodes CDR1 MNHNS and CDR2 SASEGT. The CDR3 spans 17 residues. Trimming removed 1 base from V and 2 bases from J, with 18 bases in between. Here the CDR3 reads CASSEVQGSAGAYEQYF. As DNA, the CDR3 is TGTGCCAGCAGTGAAGTTCAGGGGAGCGCGGGAGCCTACGAGCAGTACTTC.

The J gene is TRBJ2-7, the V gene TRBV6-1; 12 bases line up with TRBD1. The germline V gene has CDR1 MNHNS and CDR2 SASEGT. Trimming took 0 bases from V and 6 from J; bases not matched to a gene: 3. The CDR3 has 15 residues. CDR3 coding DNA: TGTGCCAGCAGTGAAGCGGGGGACAGGGGGCCCGAGCAGTACTTC. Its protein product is CASSEAGDRGPEQYF.